The T cell receptor beta chain under discussion was sequenced for a study of early T cells in non-severe SARS-CoV-2 infection. There are 13 residues in the CDR3. V was pared by 6 bases and J by 6 bases, with 9 bases between. Germline loops: CDR1 MNHNY, CDR2 SVGAGI (reference sequence). One entry per CDR3 protein, called by TCRdb with MiXCR from the 5' RACE reads. The table lists 65,000 to 90,000 distinct CDR3 sequences, 12% of them singletons. This clonotype was found a few times. The rearrangement uses TRBV6-6 and TRBJ1-6; tentative D call: TRBD1 (6 bases). The sequence was obtained from an adult who was a healthcare worker with PCR-confirmed SARS-CoV-2 infection or an uninfected control (not recorded which). The sequenced material came from whole blood. The CDR3 coding sequence is TGTGCCAGCAGAGGACAGCTTAATTCACCCCTCCACTTT. As protein: CASRGQLNSPLHF.